A single sample gave rise to the 22 T cell receptor beta chains below, sequenced in a study of blood T cells in healthy people across ages. A second 7 to 11 cycle PCR used barcoded and J-beta primers. A single record per CDR3 protein comes from TCRdb applying MiXCR to the 5' RACE reads. The sample consists of just under 900,000 distinct CDR3 sequences, more than 25% of them appearing once. The sample consisted of blood. Source of these receptors: an elderly woman in good health.

This clonotype was recorded a few times. The chain uses TRBV6-5 and TRBJ2-5, with D possibly matching TRBD1 (6 bases). V lost 0 bases and J lost 2, with 16 bases in between. The germline CDR1 and CDR2 sequences are MNHEY and SVGAGI. The CDR3 spans 17 residues. The DNA of the CDR3 is TGTGCCAGCAGTTACTCAACTACAGGGTTTCGGCAAGAGACCCAGTACTTC. It is translated as CASSYSTTGFRQETQYF.

The J gene is TRBJ2-1, the V gene TRBV5-8, with 11 positions matching TRBD1. The germline gives CDR1 SGHTS, CDR2 YDEGEE. The CDR3 sequence is 14 residues long. V shed 4 bases and J 7 bases; nucleotides not matched to a gene: 4. The CDR3 loop reads CASSQGTGGNEQFF. The CDR3 DNA follows: TGTGCCAGCAGCCAAGGGACAGGGGGAAATGAGCAGTTCTTC.

This clonotype was detected many times. V and J are TRBV27 and TRBJ2-7; D perhaps matches TRBD2 (5 bases). The germline gives CDR1 MNHEY, CDR2 SMNVEV (reference sequence). The V end lost 1 base, the J end lost 0 bases, and 13 bases lay between the germline ends. The CDR3 totals 16 residues. In DNA, the CDR3 is TGTGCCAGCAGTTTATTACCCGAGCGGAGCTCCTACGAGCAGTACTTC. Its translation: CASSLLPERSSYEQYF.

This clonotype occurred a few times. Since a much larger clone is just one base distant, this may be a read error. The gene calls are TRBV20-1 and TRBJ2-1; D unresolved. The J call may be incorrect, as the DNA end agrees better with TRBJ2-7. The CDR3 has 13 amino acids. CDR1 is DFQATT, CDR2 SNEGSKA, per germline (reference sequence). The CDR3: CSASPSSYNEQYF. CDR3 in DNA: TGCAGTGCTAGTCCGAGCTCCTACAATGAGCAGTACTTC.

This clonotype was observed at least ten times. CDR3 region: CASNTGQLVGNSPLHF. DNA for the CDR3: TGTGCCAGCAACACAGGACAGCTCGTCGGGAATTCACCCCTCCACTTT. This sequence joins TRBV6-2 or TRBV6-3 and TRBJ1-6, with D perhaps matching TRBD1 (6 bases). V dropped 7 bases and J dropped 7 bases, with 20 bases sitting between them. The CDR3 has 16 amino acids. CDR1 and CDR2 (germline): MNHEY, SVGEGT.

This clonotype was recorded at least ten times. The gene calls are TRBV27 and TRBJ2-3, with a possible D match to TRBD2 (5 bases). In germline, CDR1 is MNHEY, CDR2 SMNVEV (reference sequence). V was pared by 0 bases and J by 1 base, with 14 bases between. The CDR3 loop spans 17 amino acids. The CDR3 nucleotides are TGTGCCAGCAGTTTATCGAACCGAATGGGAGGCACAGATACGCAGTATTTT. It translates to CASSLSNRMGGTDTQYF.

This clonotype was counted ten times or more. This sequence joins TRBV28 and TRBJ2-7; possible D gene TRBD1, 5 bases. Trimming took off 1 base at V and 0 bases at J, with 7 bases between the two ends. This CDR3 has 14 amino acids. Germline CDR1 MDHEN, CDR2 SYDVKM. The CDR3 sequence is CASSLLQVSYEQYF. The DNA of the CDR3 is TGTGCCAGCAGTTTATTACAGGTCTCCTACGAGCAGTACTTC.

With regard to this clonotype: This sequence may be a read error, since a much larger clone differs from it by one base. The chain combines TRBV20-1 with TRBJ2-7; possibly TRBD1 for D (6 bases). The V end lost 6 bases, the J end lost 7 bases, and 19 bases lay between the germline ends. Germline V CDR1 and CDR2: DFQATT, SNEGSKA (reference sequence). This CDR3 comprises 13 residues. DNA of the CDR3: TGCAGTGCCAGGGGTAGCCTCTACAATGAGCAGTACTTC. This gives the protein CSARGSLYNEQYF.

This clonotype has more than one count but fewer than ten. This chain links TRBV7-6 with TRBJ1-5; D is unresolved. The CDR3 covers 13 residues. Per germline, CDR1 SGHVS and CDR2 FNYEAQ. V shed 3 bases and J shed 3 bases, with 6 bases lying between them. The CDR3: CASSLTFNQPQHF. Here the CDR3 DNA reads TGTGCCAGCAGCTTGACATTCAATCAGCCCCAGCATTTT.

The V gene is TRBV11-3, the J gene TRBJ1-1; D is possibly TRBD1 (6 bases). The CDR3 totals 15 residues. The germline V and J ends were trimmed by 3 bases and 4 bases, with 15 bases remaining between them. Germline V CDR1 and CDR2: SGHNT, YENEEA. In DNA, the CDR3 is TGTGCCAGCAGCTTGGGGACCAGGGGCGGCACTGAAGCTTTCTTT. Translating gives CASSLGTRGGTEAFF.

The chain combines TRBV7-9 with TRBJ2-4; D is possibly TRBD2 (5 bases). The DNA end is a closer match to TRBJ2-5, so the J assignment may be wrong. The length of the CDR3 is 15 residues. Germline assignment: CDR1 SEHNR and CDR2 FQNEAQ (reference sequence). The CDR3 sequence is CASSSKLVTQETQYF. CDR3 bases: TGTGCCAGCAGCTCCAAACTAGTTACACAAGAGACCCAGTACTTC.

This clonotype was observed many times. The rearrangement joins TRBV20-1 to TRBJ2-1; TRBD2 matches 10 bases. The length of the CDR3 is 14 residues. Germline-derived CDR1 and CDR2 are DFQATT and SNEGSKA (reference sequence). Unmatched junction bases numbered 2, after V lost 2 bases and J lost 4 bases. The CDR3 DNA reads as TGCAGTGCTAGAACACTAGCGGGGTACAATGAGCAGTTCTTC. Residues: CSARTLAGYNEQFF.

V gene TRBV7-2 combines with J gene TRBJ2-5; D is uncertain. The germline V and J ends were trimmed by 3 bases and 5 bases, with 13 bases remaining between them. This CDR3 has 14 residues. Germline CDR1 reads SGHTA; CDR2 reads FQGNSA. CDR3 DNA sequence: TGTGCCAGCAGCTTTGTTGTTCCCCCGGAGACCCAGTACTTC. Translated, it gives CASSFVVPPETQYF.

This clonotype was observed at least ten times. V is TRBV7-2 and J is TRBJ2-7; 8 nucleotides line up with TRBD2. In germline, CDR1 is SGHTA, CDR2 FQGNSA. The junction had 8 bases not matched to a gene; V was cut back by 5 bases and J by 2 bases. The CDR3 spans 15 residues. The CDR3 spells CASSQNGGATYEQYF. The CDR3 DNA follows: TGTGCCAGCAGCCAGAACGGGGGGGCGACCTACGAGCAGTACTTC.

This clonotype was found a few times. The chain recombines TRBV30 with TRBJ1-2, with D hard to call. Trimming shortened V by 5 bases and J by 2 bases, and 9 bases separated the two germline ends. Germline CDR1 and CDR2: GTSNPN and SVGIG (reference sequence). The CDR3 is made up of 12 amino acids. DNA of the CDR3: TGTGCCTGGGGGAGGGCCAACTATGGCTACACCTTC. Translating gives CAWGRANYGYTF.

The chain recombines TRBV20-1 with TRBJ1-4; D is ambiguous. Germline values: CDR1 DFQATT, CDR2 SNEGSKA (reference sequence). The CDR3 has 11 residues. The V end was cut by 0 bases, the J end by 9 bases, with 5 bases between. This CDR3 reads CSARDKQKLFF. The DNA of the CDR3 is TGCAGTGCTAGAGATAAGCAAAAACTGTTTTTT.

In this sample, this clonotype turned up a few times. V usage is TRBV12-3 or TRBV12-4 and J usage is TRBJ2-2; D may be TRBD2 (6 bases). V was shortened by 6 bases and J by 6 bases, with 14 bases between the two germline ends. CDR3 length: 14 residues. The CDR3 DNA reads as TGTGCCAGCAGCGCCTCAAGGAGGGCCGGGGAGCTGTTTTTT. This encodes CASSASRRAGELFF.

This rearrangement joins TRBV19 to TRBJ2-6; 8 bases map to TRBD1. Losses at the gene ends were 4 bases for V and 0 bases for J; bases not matched to a gene: 14. CDR1 is LNHDA, CDR2 SQIVND, per germline (reference sequence). The CDR3 loop spans 20 amino acids. The CDR3 DNA reads TGTGCCAGTAGTAGCCTTGGGACAGGTTCTTATATCTCTGGGGCCAACGTCCTGACTTTC. Its protein product is CASSSLGTGSYISGANVLTF.

This clonotype appeared many times. The rearrangement links TRBV12-3 or TRBV12-4 to TRBJ2-1, with TRBD2 matching 8 bases. The junction had 7 bases not matched to a gene; V was cut back by 5 bases and J by 4 bases. The CDR3 sequence is 15 residues long. The CDR3 region has the DNA TGTGCCAGCAGTCATAGCGGGGCGTTTTACAATGAGCAGTTCTTC. Its protein is CASSHSGAFYNEQFF.

This clonotype has just a few counts. The V gene is TRBV5-1, the J gene TRBJ2-5, with 10 nucleotides matching TRBD1. CDR1 SGHRS and CDR2 YFSETQ come from the germline V gene. This CDR3 spans 17 amino acids. V lost 7 bases, J lost 2 bases, and 14 bases stayed unmatched. The CDR3 nucleotides are TGCGCCAGCCGGTTCTTCCGACAGGGGGCTATTCAAGAGACCCAGTACTTC. This encodes CASRFFRQGAIQETQYF.

This clonotype was seen just once. This sequence joins TRBV5-5 and TRBJ2-1, with unresolved D. V lost 5 bases, J lost 8 bases, and 14 bases lay in between. There are 13 residues in the CDR3. CDR1 SGHKS and CDR2 YYEKEE come from the germline V gene (reference sequence). CDR3 nucleotide sequence: TGTGCCAGCAGTATTCTCGGTCGGGATGAGCAGTTCTTC. Translation: CASSILGRDEQFF.

This clonotype was counted many times. The V and J genes are TRBV20-1 and TRBJ1-1; TRBD1 agrees at 7 bases. The V gene end was trimmed by 8 bases and the J gene end by 1 base; junction bases not matched to a gene: 7. The V gene's germline CDR1 is DFQATT and CDR2 SNEGSKA (reference sequence). The CDR3 totals 13 residues. CDR3 region: CSLPKGANTEAFF. The CDR3 DNA is TGCAGTTTACCCAAGGGGGCGAACACTGAAGCTTTCTTT.